This record concerns one T cell receptor (beta chain) sequence. This sample was included in a study of shared clonotypes between healthy human individuals. From germline, CDR1 is SGHTA and CDR2 FQGTGA. V was trimmed by 3 bases and J by 2 bases, leaving 13 bases between them. The CDR3 runs to 16 residues. Original methodology: As immunoSEQ supplied junction-only sequences (without quality scores), filtering differed. The data were produced by immunoSEQ multiplex PCR, yet TCRdb's version contains in-frame clones alone and is incomplete. V, J and clone size are those of that table, while D and trimming were read from the DNA. The table has fewer than 3 million clones, just under 95% seen once.

This sequence originates from a man younger than 35 in good health. Some clones in this sample may be carry-over from other donors' samples. Input material: naive CD4+ T cells from PBMCs. Subset specified: CD45RA+ positively selected. The rearrangement uses TRBV7-3 and TRBJ2-2; tentatively, D is TRBD1 or TRBD2 (6 bases each). The CDR3 loop is CASSFPGGLNTGELFF. CDR3 coding DNA: TGTGCCAGCAGCTTCCCTGGGGGGCTTAACACCGGGGAGCTGTTTTTT.